The source of this T cell receptor beta chain is a study of low-dose radiotherapy and immunotherapy resistance in tumors. Across the study: Cohort 2's total reached 13 Gy over 26 weeks, at 1 Gy per fraction every two weeks. Dosing of intravenous cyclophosphamide at 200 mg/m2 occurred every two weeks and took place one day prior to radiation and immunotherapy.

First-strand cDNA relied on TRAV- and TRBV-specific primers spanning alpha and beta chains. With a V-primer adapter and a constant-region primer, TCRs were amplified for approximately 19 PCR cycles. Each CDR3 protein gets one entry after TCRdb re-called the reads with MiXCR. The sample has about 58,000 distinct CDR3 sequences; around 23% are singletons. There are 15 residues in the CDR3. Trimming took off 3 bases at V and 7 bases at J, with 18 bases between the two ends. Per germline, CDR1 MDHEN and CDR2 SYDVKM. Indicated time point: after trial treatment. Noted treatment: LDRT plus nivolumab, ipilimumab, low-dose cyclophosphamide and aspirin (RACIN trial). Those who qualified had advanced solid tumors (lacking tumor-infiltrating lymphocytes).

The sequenced sample was PBMCs, obtained after low-dose radiotherapy plus immunotherapy. V and J are TRBV28 and TRBJ2-5; no reliable D call. This receptor was taken from a male donor with prostate cancer. CDR3 residues: CASSFGLSTGATQYF. The CDR3 DNA reads as TGTGCCAGCAGTTTCGGATTGTCAACGGGCGCGACCCAGTACTTC. Full variable domain (remainder filled in from reference TRBV28 and TRBJ2-5): DVKVTQSSRYLVKRTGEKVFLECVQDMDHENMFWYRQDPGLGLRLIYFSYDVKMKEKGDIPEGYSVSREKKERFSLILESASTNQTSMYLCASSFGLSTGATQYFGPGTRLLVL.